This TCR beta chain appears in the sequencing data of a study of blood T cell repertoires in COVID-19. In the study overall: Donors in the United States, Italy and Spain gave samples during acute or convalescent COVID-19.

Clones were read by immunoSEQ multiplex PCR, and TCRdb kept only the in-frame ones, dropping some. The sample has more than 200,000 clones; less than 90% are singletons. The CDR3 covers 16 residues. Trimming removed 5 bases from V and 4 bases from J; junction bases left unmatched: 6. In germline, CDR1 is SGHTA, CDR2 FQGNSA. The specimen was peripheral blood. The J gene is TRBJ2-6, the V gene TRBV7-2, with 9 bases that match TRBD1. This sequence originates from an older man with acute or convalescent COVID-19. DNA for the CDR3: TGTGCCAGCAGCCAACAGGGGGCGGGAGGGGCCAACGTCCTGACTTTC. Translation gives CASSQQGAGGANVLTF.